This T cell receptor (beta chain) emerged from a study of blood T cell repertoires in COVID-19. Study in general: Acute-phase and convalescent COVID-19 samples originated in the United States, Italy and Spain.

Authors' analysis steps: Amplification of reference gene primers was used by the study to estimate nucleated cell counts. Some clones are missing from TCRdb's copy, which holds only in-frame ones; the method was immunoSEQ multiplex PCR. The V and J calls and clone size come from that table; D and trimming were worked out from the DNA. Of about 76,000 clones listed, about 82% were seen once; the top ten hold 15% to 20%. The CDR3 loop spans 14 amino acids. Trimming removed 4 bases at V and 3 bases at J, with 10 bases between. Germline V gives CDR1 SGHDT, CDR2 YYEEEE. This TCR was recovered from a woman between 55 and 75 years old with acute or convalescent COVID-19. Sequencing was done on a sample of peripheral blood. The rearrangement joins TRBV5-6 to TRBJ1-4; D might be TRBD1 (5 bases). The CDR3 coding sequence is TGTGCCAGCAGCCTACAGGAACCTAATGAAAAACTGTTTTTT. Translating gives CASSLQEPNEKLFF. Full variable domain (outside the CDR3, taken from reference TRBV5-6 and TRBJ1-4): DAGVTQSPTHLIKTRGQQVTLRCSPKSGHDTVSWYQQALGQGPQFIFQYYEEEERQRGNFPDRFSGHQFPNYSSELNVNALLLGDSALYLCASSLQEPNEKLFFGSGTQLSVL.